This paragraph covers one T cell receptor beta chain sequence. The CDR3 is 14 residues long. Looked up from germline, CDR1 is SGHRS and CDR2 is YFSETQ. The ends were cut back, 0 bases at V and 2 bases at J, with 6 bases in the middle. Profiling relied on immunoSEQ multiplex PCR, and the TCRdb table lists in-frame clones only, not all of them. The sample yields hundreds of thousands of clones, 88% seen once. The entry originates in a study of blood T cell repertoires in COVID-19. Study at large: T cells, B-cell-depleted T cells, or PBMCs supplied cDNA or gDNA.

V usage is TRBV5-1 and J usage is TRBJ2-4; TRBD2 is a possible D gene (5 bases). This receptor was obtained from a woman aged 25 to 45 with COVID-19, enrolled during active disease. Sequencing input: peripheral blood. CDR3 in amino acids: CASSLGGSKNIQYF. The CDR3 DNA reads TGCGCCAGCAGCTTGGGCGGGTCCAAAAACATTCAGTACTTC.